This entry features one T cell receptor beta chain sequence. Its specificity is unknown. Method: immunoSEQ multiplex PCR; TCRdb's copy keeps in-frame clones and lacks some. The table shows some 92,000 clones, with roughly 80% occurring only once. These data originate in a study of cytotoxic CD8 clonotypes in ibrutinib-treated CLL. Germline V gene data show CDR1 as SGDLS and CDR2 as YYNGEE. CDR3 size: 14 residues. V was clipped by 4 bases and J by 9 bases; unmatched bases: 9. Study findings and constraints: Clonality was higher at ibrutinib response and returned toward baseline at progression.

This clonotype was obtained from a human donor with chronic lymphocytic leukemia. This rearrangement joins TRBV9 to TRBJ2-1; 8 bases fit TRBD2. The sample was PBMCs, taken after 24 months of ibrutinib treatment. CDR3 sequence (DNA): TGTGCCAGCAGCACCGGGGGGGCCAAAGGTGAGCAGTTCTTC. It codes for CASSTGGAKGEQFF. Full variable domain (rest looked up from reference TRBV9 and TRBJ2-1): DSGVTQTPKHLITATGQRVTLRCSPRSGDLSVYWYQQSLDQGLQFLIQYYNGEERAKGNILERFSAQQFPDLHSELNLSSLELGDSALYFCASSTGGAKGEQFFGPGTRLTVL.